Below, one TCR beta chain is given with its context. The antigen remains undetermined. Clones were sequenced by immunoSEQ multiplex PCR, and TCRdb holds only the in-frame ones, with some missing. Of 80,000 to 100,000 clones listed, about 90% are singletons. CDR3 length equals 15 residues. Trimming stripped 4 bases from V and 3 bases from J, with 19 bases between. Germline CDR1 SQVTM, CDR2 ANQGSEA. This entry comes from a study of radiotherapy plus CTLA-4 blockade in lung cancer. Study overall: There were objective responses in roughly 17% of patients, and about 31% had disease control. Study-wide results and limits: Radiotherapy was combined with ipilimumab, and tumor-derived TCR clones then expanded in blood.

This clonotype was sampled from a human donor with non-small cell lung cancer that progressed on radiotherapy plus ipilimumab. This chain uses TRBV29-1 with TRBJ2-7; D assignment may be TRBD1 or TRBD2 (5 bases each). Here the sequenced sample was peripheral blood, taken from a patient treated with radiotherapy plus ipilimumab. The chain's CDR3 is CSVGDGSTTNYEQYF. For the CDR3, the DNA is TGCAGCGTTGGGGACGGCTCTACAACCAACTACGAGCAGTACTTC.